The 21 T cell receptor beta chains in this list originate from one sample, sequenced in a study of Ad26.COV2.S vaccination and SARS-CoV-2 variants. Treatment in this sample: about 20 received Ad26.COV2.S at low or high dose, single or two shots; roughly 5 received placebo; per-sample allocation not given. Repertoires come from day 63 after the first vaccine or placebo injection. Data came from immunoSEQ multiplex PCR; TCRdb stores just in-frame clones and leaves some out. The data hold around 300,000 clones, with 86% observed a single time. Sequencing used peripheral blood, obtained in a trial of Ad26.COV2.S vaccine versus placebo. These TCRs come from a person aged 18-65 years who received the Ad26.COV2.S COVID-19 vaccine or a placebo.

This chain joins TRBV18 and TRBJ2-7; TRBD1 is a possible D gene (6 bases). Germline V gives CDR1 KGHSH, CDR2 LQKENI. This CDR3 is 14 amino acids long. V was shortened by 2 bases and J by 4 bases, with 12 bases between the two germline ends. The CDR3 region is CASSPGRDTYEQYF. The CDR3 DNA follows: TGTGCCAGCTCACCAGGACGGGACACATACGAGCAGTACTTC.

The chain joins TRBV28 to TRBJ1-2; a weak D match, TRBD1 (5 bases). Germline V lookup: CDR1 MDHEN, CDR2 SYDVKM. The CDR3 loop spans 17 amino acids. V was shortened by 6 bases and J by 7 bases, with 27 bases between the two germline ends. For the CDR3, the DNA is TGTGCCAGCAGATCCGACGGATGGGACTCTCTCTTCGGTGGCTACACCTTC. Protein sequence: CASRSDGWDSLFGGYTF.

CDR3 amino acids: CASSQGLAGGRETQYF. CDR3 nucleotides: TGTGCCAGCAGCCAAGGCCTAGCGGGGGGTAGGGAGACCCAGTACTTC. The rearrangement joins TRBV4-2 to TRBJ2-5; TRBD2 matches 11 bases. J was trimmed by 5 bases and V by 1 base; bases with no gene match: 6. Germline V gene lookup returns CDR1 LGHNA and CDR2 YNFKEQ. CDR3 length: 16 amino acids.

The rearrangement uses TRBV6-6 and TRBJ2-7, with unresolved D. This CDR3 comprises 11 residues. Germline V gene sequence: CDR1 MNHNY, CDR2 SVGAGI (reference sequence). Trimming left V 0 bases short and J 6 bases short, with 3 bases between. CDR3 in DNA: TGTGCCAGCAGTTACTCCAGCGAGCAGTACTTC. This encodes CASSYSSEQYF.

The V call is TRBV6-5, the J call TRBJ2-3; D may be TRBD1 (6 bases). The CDR3 length is 14 residues. Germline V gene lookup returns CDR1 MNHEY and CDR2 SVGAGI. The germline V and J ends were trimmed by 6 bases and 3 bases, with 13 bases remaining between them. Written as DNA, the CDR3 is TGTGCCAGCAGGGGGGCAATTAGGACAGATACGCAGTATTTT. It codes for CASRGAIRTDTQYF.

The genes are TRBV5-5 and TRBJ1-1, with D unclear. V dropped 2 bases and J dropped 6 bases, with 14 bases sitting between them. This CDR3 has 14 residues. Germline assignment: CDR1 SGHKS and CDR2 YYEKEE (reference sequence). The CDR3 sequence: CASSFQLQAPEAFF. The CDR3 region has the DNA TGTGCCAGCAGCTTCCAACTCCAGGCCCCTGAAGCTTTCTTT. Drawing the rest from reference TRBV5-5 and TRBJ1-1, the complete variable domain is DAGVTQSPTHLIKTRGQQVTLRCSPISGHKSVSWYQQVLGQGPQFIFQYYEKEERGRGNFPDRFSARQFPNYSSELNVNALLLGDSALYLCASSFQLQAPEAFFGQGTRLTVV.

The count of this clone is one. CDR3 sequence reads: CASSTDRVGGNEKLFF. The CDR3 region has the DNA TGTGCCAGTAGTACCGACAGGGTTGGCGGTAATGAAAAACTGTTTTTT. The rearrangement joins TRBV19 to TRBJ1-4; TRBD1 matches at 7 bases. V lost 4 bases to trimming and J lost 4 bases; unmatched junction nucleotides: 9. CDR1 is LNHDA, CDR2 SQIVND, per germline (reference sequence). This CDR3 has 16 amino acids.

This sequence joins TRBV30 and TRBJ1-6; a possible D gene is TRBD1 (6 bases). The germline CDR1 and CDR2 sequences are GTSNPN and SVGIG (reference sequence). The CDR3 sequence is 13 residues long. This chain's CDR3 is CASGATYNSPLHF. Here the CDR3 DNA reads TGTGCTTCGGGGGCTACCTATAATTCACCCCTCCACTTT.

This sequence joins TRBV12-3 or TRBV12-4 and TRBJ1-3, with D perhaps matching TRBD1 (5 bases). The CDR3 has 13 residues. V lost 10 bases to trimming and J lost 5 bases, with 15 bases between them. The CDR3 nucleotides read TGTGCCACCGGGGGAGGGAACAGAAACACCATATATTTT. Its protein product is CATGGGNRNTIYF.

This clone was seen just once. The chain has TRBV28 and TRBJ2-1; 7 bases line up with TRBD2. With V trimmed by 3 bases and J by 3 bases, 11 bases remained unmatched. Germline CDR1 MDHEN, CDR2 SYDVKM. The CDR3 is 17 amino acids. The CDR3 DNA is TGTGCCAGCAGTTTCCCTTCCGGGGGGAAGGACTACAATGAGCAGTTCTTC. It codes for CASSFPSGGKDYNEQFF.

The chain recombines TRBV6-7 with TRBJ2-1; 7 nucleotides match TRBD1. TRBV6-7 is identified as an open reading frame with a role that is uncertain. J was trimmed by 6 bases and V by 6 bases; bases with no gene match: 5. This CDR3 spans 13 amino acids. The CDR3, as DNA: TGTGCCAGCAGCTACGGACAGGCCAATGAGCAGTTCTTC. Translating it yields CASSYGQANEQFF.

The chain carries TRBV6-5 and TRBJ2-2; D gene unclear. The germline V gene encodes CDR1 MNHEY and CDR2 SVGAGI. This CDR3 contains 14 residues. V dropped 2 bases and J dropped 6 bases, with 10 bases sitting between them. In nucleotides, the CDR3 is TGTGCCAGCAGTTACAGTACGGATCCCGGGGAGCTGTTTTTT. Translation: CASSYSTDPGELFF.

The rearrangement uses TRBV6-5 and TRBJ1-2; no clear D. In germline, CDR1 is MNHEY, CDR2 SVGAGI. The CDR3 extends over 14 amino acids. V was pared by 2 bases and J by 0 bases, with 7 bases between. In DNA form, the CDR3 reads TGTGCCAGCAGTTACGCCTCCACTAACTATGGCTACACCTTC. It codes for CASSYASTNYGYTF.

The rearrangement joins TRBV7-8 to TRBJ1-4; D gene uncertain. This CDR3 contains 15 residues. CDR1 and CDR2 from the germline V gene are SGHVS and FQNEAQ. The V end lost 2 bases, the J end lost 2 bases, and 9 bases lay between the germline ends. The CDR3 is CASSLWGLTNEKLFF. Written as DNA, the CDR3 is TGTGCCAGCAGCTTATGGGGATTGACTAATGAAAAACTGTTTTTT.

J is TRBJ2-4 and V is TRBV7-2; possible D gene TRBD2, 7 bases. Germline assignment: CDR1 SGHTA and CDR2 FQGNSA. CDR3 length: 15 amino acids. V dropped 3 bases and J dropped 6 bases, with 15 bases sitting between them. CDR3 sequence reads: CASSLGGARRNIQYF. The CDR3 nucleotides read TGTGCCAGCAGCTTGGGGGGGGCCAGGCGAAACATTCAGTACTTC.

V usage is TRBV6-1 and J usage is TRBJ1-4; no definite D call. V dropped 4 bases and J dropped 4 bases, with 16 bases sitting between them. The CDR3 covers 16 residues. The V gene's germline CDR1 is MNHNS and CDR2 SASEGT. In nucleotides, the CDR3 is TGTGCCAGCAGTGGTCGTCGTAAGACCGATAATGAAAAACTGTTTTTT. It yields the protein CASSGRRKTDNEKLFF.

The genes are TRBV10-3 and TRBJ2-1, with TRBD1 matching 8 bases. Trimming cost V 6 bases and J 5 bases; bases outside gene matches: 6. The germline V gene encodes CDR1 ENHRY and CDR2 SYGVKD. The length of the CDR3 is 14 residues. CDR3 in DNA: TGTGCCATCAGGGCCGGGACAGGAGACAATGAGCAGTTCTTC. Translation gives CAIRAGTGDNEQFF.

The V gene is TRBV28, the J gene TRBJ1-1; possibly TRBD1 for D (6 bases). V lost 5 bases, J lost 8 bases, and 21 bases lay in between. CDR1 is MDHEN and CDR2 is SYDVKM in the germline V gene. This CDR3 has 15 residues. The CDR3 DNA sequence: TGTGCCAGCAGTCCCCAAGGGGGGGCGCGTTTGGAAGCTTTCTTT. Translated, it gives CASSPQGGARLEAFF.

This clone was counted a single time. The chain carries TRBV28 and TRBJ2-7; D ambiguous. The CDR3 is 13 amino acids. CDR1 and CDR2 (germline): MDHEN, SYDVKM. V was clipped by 5 bases and J by 3 bases, with 11 bases between them. Written as DNA, the CDR3 is TGTGCCAGCAGTGCAGGACGGAACTACGAGCAGTACTTC. Translating gives CASSAGRNYEQYF.

CDR3 DNA: TGTGCCAGCGGCGACAGGGTTGGGGATGAAAAACTGTTTTTT. It specifies CASGDRVGDEKLFF. The chain joins TRBV2 to TRBJ1-4; 7 nucleotides line up with TRBD1. Per the germline V gene, CDR1 is SNHLY and CDR2 is FYNNEI. The CDR3 is 14 residues long. V lost 8 bases and J lost 6; bases outside the gene matches: 9.

This chain connects TRBV7-3 to TRBJ2-1; D possibly corresponds to TRBD2 (5 bases). Germline V gene lookup returns CDR1 SGHTA and CDR2 FQGTGA. The germline V and J ends were trimmed by 5 bases and 3 bases, with 17 bases remaining between them. There are 16 residues in the CDR3. The CDR3 reads CASSPYGVELYNEQFF. CDR3 bases: TGTGCCAGCAGCCCTTACGGGGTTGAGCTCTACAATGAGCAGTTCTTC.